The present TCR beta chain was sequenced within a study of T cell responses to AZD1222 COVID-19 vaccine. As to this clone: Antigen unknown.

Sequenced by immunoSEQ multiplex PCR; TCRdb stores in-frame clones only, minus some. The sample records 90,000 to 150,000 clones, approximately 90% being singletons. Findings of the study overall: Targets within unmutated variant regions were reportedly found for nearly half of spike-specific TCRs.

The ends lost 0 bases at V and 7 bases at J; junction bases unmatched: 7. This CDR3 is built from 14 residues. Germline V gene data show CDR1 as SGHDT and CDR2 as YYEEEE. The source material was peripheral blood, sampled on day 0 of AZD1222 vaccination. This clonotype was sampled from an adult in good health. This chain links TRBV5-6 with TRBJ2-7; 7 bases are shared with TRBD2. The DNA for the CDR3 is TGTGCCAGCAGCTTGGTGGGAGGGCCGGGAGAGCAGTACTTC. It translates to CASSLVGGPGEQYF.